This T cell receptor (beta chain) was profiled in a study of blood T cell repertoires in COVID-19. About the study: Material from acute and convalescent COVID-19 was sourced from the United States, Italy and Spain. Sample material is recorded as cDNA or gDNA derived from T cells, B-cell-depleted T cells, or PBMCs.

In germline, CDR1 is MDHEN, CDR2 SYDVKM. CDR3 size: 16 residues. J gave up 1 base and V 5 bases, and 9 bases lay outside the gene matches. The protocol was immunoSEQ multiplex PCR, while the TCRdb copy is restricted to in-frame clones and leaves out a portion. Of tens of thousands of clones listed, roughly 84% are singletons. This clonotype was obtained from a woman in her 70s with acute or convalescent COVID-19. Specimen: peripheral blood. The chain recombines TRBV28 with TRBJ2-5; 8 positions agree with TRBD1. In nucleotides, the CDR3 is TGTGCCAGCAGTACGACCGGACAGGGCCCCCAAGAGACCCAGTACTTC. This translates into CASSTTGQGPQETQYF. Looking up the rest from reference TRBV28 and TRBJ2-5 gives the full variable domain: DVKVTQSSRYLVKRTGEKVFLECVQDMDHENMFWYRQDPGLGLRLIYFSYDVKMKEKGDIPEGYSVSREKKERFSLILESASTNQTSMYLCASSTTGQGPQETQYFGPGTRLLVL.